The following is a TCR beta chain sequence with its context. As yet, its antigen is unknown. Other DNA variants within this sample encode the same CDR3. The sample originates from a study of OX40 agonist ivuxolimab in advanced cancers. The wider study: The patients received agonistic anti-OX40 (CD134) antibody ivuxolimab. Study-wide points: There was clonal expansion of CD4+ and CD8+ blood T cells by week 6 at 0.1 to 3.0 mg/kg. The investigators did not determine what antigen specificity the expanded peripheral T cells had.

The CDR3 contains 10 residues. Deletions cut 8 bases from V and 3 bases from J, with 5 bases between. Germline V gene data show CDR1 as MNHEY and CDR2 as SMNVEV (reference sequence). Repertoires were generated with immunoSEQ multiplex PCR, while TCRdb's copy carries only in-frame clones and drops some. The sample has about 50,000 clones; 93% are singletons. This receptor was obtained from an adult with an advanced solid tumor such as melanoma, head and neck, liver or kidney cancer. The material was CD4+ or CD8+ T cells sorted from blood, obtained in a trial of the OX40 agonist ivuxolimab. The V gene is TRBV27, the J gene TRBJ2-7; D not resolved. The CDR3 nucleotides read TGTGCCAGCGGTCACTACGAGCAGTACTTC. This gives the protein CASGHYEQYF.